A single T cell receptor beta chain is shown here with its context. Study processing details: Amplification of reference gene primers was used by the study to estimate nucleated cell counts. Profiling relied on immunoSEQ multiplex PCR, and the TCRdb table lists in-frame clones only, not all of them. The V and J calls and clone size are taken from that table; D and trimming were inferred from the DNA. This sample carries some 250,000 clones, approximately 84% of them seen once, and the ten largest clones take just over 3%. The sample is drawn from a study of blood T cell repertoires in COVID-19. Study context: The samples span acute and convalescent COVID-19 from the United States, Italy and Spain. Nucleic acid was either cDNA or gDNA, and it came from T cells, B-cell-depleted T cells, or PBMCs.

This CDR3 spans 11 amino acids. CDR1 is SGHVS, CDR2 FQNEAQ, per germline. V was clipped by 8 bases and J by 14 bases, with 13 bases between them. Material for sequencing was peripheral blood. The sequence was collected from a woman aged 25 to 39 who had recovered from COVID-19. J is TRBJ1-6 and V is TRBV7-8; D possibly corresponds to TRBD1 (6 bases). In nucleotides, the CDR3 is TGTGCCAGCCGCCAGGGGTTTACCCTCCACTTT. Amino acids: CASRQGFTLHF.